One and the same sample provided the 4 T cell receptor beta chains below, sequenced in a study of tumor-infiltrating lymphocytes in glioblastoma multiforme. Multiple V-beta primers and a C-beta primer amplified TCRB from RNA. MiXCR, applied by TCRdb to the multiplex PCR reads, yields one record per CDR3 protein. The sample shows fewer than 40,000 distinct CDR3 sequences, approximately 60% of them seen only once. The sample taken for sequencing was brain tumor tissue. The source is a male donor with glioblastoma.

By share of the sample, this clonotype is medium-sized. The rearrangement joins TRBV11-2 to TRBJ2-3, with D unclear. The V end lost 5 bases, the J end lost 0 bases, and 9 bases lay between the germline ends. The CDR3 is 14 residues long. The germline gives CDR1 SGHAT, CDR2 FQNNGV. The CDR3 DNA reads TGTGCCAGCAGCCCCCGACCTAGCACAGATACGCAGTATTTT. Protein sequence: CASSPRPSTDTQYF.

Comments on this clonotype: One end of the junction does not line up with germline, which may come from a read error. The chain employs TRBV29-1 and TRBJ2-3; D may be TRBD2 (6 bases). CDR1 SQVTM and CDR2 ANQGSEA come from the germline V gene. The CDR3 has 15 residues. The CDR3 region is CSVEGPYTSIDTLYF. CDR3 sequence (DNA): TGCAGCGTTGAGGGCCCATACACTAGCATAGATACGCTGTATTTT.

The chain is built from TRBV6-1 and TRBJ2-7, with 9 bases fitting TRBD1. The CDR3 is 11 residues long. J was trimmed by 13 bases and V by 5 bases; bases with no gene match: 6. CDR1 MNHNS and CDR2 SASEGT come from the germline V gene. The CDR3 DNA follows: TGTGCCAGCAGTCAGGGACAGGGTCGCTACTTC. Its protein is CASSQGQGRYF.

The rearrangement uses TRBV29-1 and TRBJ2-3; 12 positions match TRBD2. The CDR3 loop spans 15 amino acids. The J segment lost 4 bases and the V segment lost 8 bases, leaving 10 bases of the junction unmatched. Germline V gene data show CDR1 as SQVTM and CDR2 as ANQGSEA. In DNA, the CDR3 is TGCAGCCCTAGAAGACTAGCGGGAGAAGCAGATACGCAGTATTTT. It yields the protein CSPRRLAGEADTQYF.